This T cell receptor (beta chain) stems from a study of blood T cell repertoires in COVID-19. Study overall: Material from acute and convalescent COVID-19 was sourced from the United States, Italy and Spain.

Some clones are missing from TCRdb's copy, which holds only in-frame ones; the method was immunoSEQ multiplex PCR. The sample includes around 360,000 clones, around 87% of them seen just once. Participants were placed into cohorts based on the clinical history they reported. V dropped 0 bases and J dropped 2 bases, with 12 bases sitting between them. Germline V lookup: CDR1 LGHNA, CDR2 YNFKEQ. CDR3 size: 16 residues. The sample comprised PBMCs or T cells enriched from blood (not recorded which). The chain links TRBV4-2 to TRBJ2-3; D is perhaps TRBD2 (5 bases). The sequence derives from a man aged 35 to 55 in a cohort exposed to, infected with or recovered from COVID-19 (not recorded which). The CDR3 region has the DNA TGTGCCAGCAGCCAAGATGCCAGCGGAGACACAGATACGCAGTATTTT. Protein sequence: CASSQDASGDTDTQYF.